The sequence of this T cell receptor (beta chain) was determined in a study of T cells after yellow fever vaccination. TCRdb reanalysed the 5' RACE reads using MiXCR and keeps one entry per CDR3 protein. Among about 340,000 distinct CDR3 sequences listed, 12% were seen once. Germline CDR1 is ENHRY and CDR2 is SYGVKD. The CDR3 runs 15 residues. Unmatched junction bases numbered 6, after V lost 3 bases and J lost 3 bases. This clonotype has at least ten counts. This chain links TRBV10-3 with TRBJ2-3, with 7 bases lining up with TRBD2. The material sequenced was CD4+ T cells sorted from PBMCs, taken 15 days after the yellow fever booster vaccination. This clonotype was obtained from a man aged 18 to 29 who received the YFV17D yellow fever vaccine. The CDR3 coding sequence is TGTGCCATCAGTGACCCCGGGGGGAAGACAGATACGCAGTATTTT. Amino acids: CAISDPGGKTDTQYF.